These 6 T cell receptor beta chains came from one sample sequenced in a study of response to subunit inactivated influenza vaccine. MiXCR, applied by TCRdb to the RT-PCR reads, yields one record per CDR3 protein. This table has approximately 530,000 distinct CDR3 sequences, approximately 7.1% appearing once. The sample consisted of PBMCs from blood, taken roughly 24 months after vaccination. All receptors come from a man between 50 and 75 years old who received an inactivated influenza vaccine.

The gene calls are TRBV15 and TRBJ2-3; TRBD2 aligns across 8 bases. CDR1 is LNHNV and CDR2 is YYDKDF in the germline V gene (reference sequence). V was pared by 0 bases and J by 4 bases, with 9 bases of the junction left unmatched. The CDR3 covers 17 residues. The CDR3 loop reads CATSRDGRGAAADTQYF. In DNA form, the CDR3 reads TGTGCCACCAGCAGAGATGGGCGGGGGGCTGCGGCAGATACGCAGTATTTT. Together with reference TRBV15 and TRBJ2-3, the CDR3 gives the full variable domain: DAMVIQNPRYQVTQFGKPVTLSCSQTLNHNVMYWYQQKSSQAPKLLFHYYDKDFNNEADTPDNFQSRRPNTSFCFLDIRSPGLGDTAMYLCATSRDGRGAAADTQYFGPGTRLTVL.

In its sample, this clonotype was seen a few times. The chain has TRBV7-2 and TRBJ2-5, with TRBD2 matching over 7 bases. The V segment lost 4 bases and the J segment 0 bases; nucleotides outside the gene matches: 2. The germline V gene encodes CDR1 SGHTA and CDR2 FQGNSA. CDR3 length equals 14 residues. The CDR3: CASSSRGNQETQYF. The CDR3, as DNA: TGTGCCAGCAGCTCGCGGGGGAACCAAGAGACCCAGTACTTC.

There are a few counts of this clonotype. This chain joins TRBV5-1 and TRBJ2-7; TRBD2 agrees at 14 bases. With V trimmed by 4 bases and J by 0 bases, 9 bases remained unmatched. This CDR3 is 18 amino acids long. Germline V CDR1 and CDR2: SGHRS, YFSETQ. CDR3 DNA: TGCGCCAGCAGCACACAAGCCGGGACTAGCGGGGGCTCCTACGAGCAGTACTTC. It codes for CASSTQAGTSGGSYEQYF.

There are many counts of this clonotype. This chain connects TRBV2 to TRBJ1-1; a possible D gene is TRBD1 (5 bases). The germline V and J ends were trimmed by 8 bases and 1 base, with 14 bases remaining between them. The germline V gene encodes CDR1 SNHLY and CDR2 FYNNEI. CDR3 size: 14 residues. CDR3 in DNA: TGTGCCAGCGACGAGGGGCGGAGGAACACTGAAGCTTTCTTT. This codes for CASDEGRRNTEAFF.

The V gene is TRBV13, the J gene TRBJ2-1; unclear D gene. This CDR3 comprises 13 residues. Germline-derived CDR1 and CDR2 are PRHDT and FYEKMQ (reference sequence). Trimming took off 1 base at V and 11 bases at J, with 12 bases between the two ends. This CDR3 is CASSLVVTVQQFF. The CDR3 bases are TGTGCCAGCAGCTTAGTAGTTACGGTCCAGCAGTTCTTC. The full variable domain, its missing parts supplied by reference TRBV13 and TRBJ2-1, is AAGVIQSPRHLIKEKRETATLKCYPIPRHDTVYWYQQGPGQDPQFLISFYEKMQSDKGSIPDRFSAQQFSDYHSELNMSSLELGDSALYFCASSLVVTVQQFFGPGTRLTVL.

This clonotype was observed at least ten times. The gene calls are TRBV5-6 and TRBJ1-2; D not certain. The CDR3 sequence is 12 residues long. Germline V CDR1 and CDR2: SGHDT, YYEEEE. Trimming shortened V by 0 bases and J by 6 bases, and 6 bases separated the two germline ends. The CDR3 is CASSLVGNGYTF. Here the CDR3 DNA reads TGTGCCAGCAGCTTGGTGGGGAATGGCTACACCTTC.